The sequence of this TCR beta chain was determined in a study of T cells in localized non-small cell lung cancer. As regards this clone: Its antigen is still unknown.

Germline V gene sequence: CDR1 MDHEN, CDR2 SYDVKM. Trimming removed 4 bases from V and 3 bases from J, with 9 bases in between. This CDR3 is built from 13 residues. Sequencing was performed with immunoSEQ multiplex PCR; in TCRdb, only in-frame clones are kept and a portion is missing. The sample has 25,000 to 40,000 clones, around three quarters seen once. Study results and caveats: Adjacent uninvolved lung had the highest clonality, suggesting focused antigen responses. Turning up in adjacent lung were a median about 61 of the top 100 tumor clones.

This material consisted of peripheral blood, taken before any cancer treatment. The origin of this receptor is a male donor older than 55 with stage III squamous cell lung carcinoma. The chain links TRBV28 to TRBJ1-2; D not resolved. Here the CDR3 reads CASSSAWDYGYTF. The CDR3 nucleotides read TGTGCCAGCAGTTCCGCCTGGGACTATGGCTACACCTTC.